The 5 T cell receptor beta chains below come from one sample, sequenced in a study of blood T cell repertoires in COVID-19. Assay used: immunoSEQ multiplex PCR; TCRdb lists only in-frame clones, some missing. The sample has some 170,000 clones, over 80% seen once. Sequenced input: peripheral blood. All receptors come from a woman aged 65 to 85 with acute or convalescent COVID-19.

The chain links TRBV7-2 to TRBJ1-6, with 8 bases aligning to TRBD1. With 5 bases clipped from V and 6 bases from J, the junction kept 3 bases outside the gene matches. Germline V CDR1 and CDR2: SGHTA, FQGNSA. This CDR3 spans 14 amino acids. DNA for the CDR3: TGTGCCAGCAGCCTGGGACAGGTTAATTCACCCCTCCACTTT. Translating it yields CASSLGQVNSPLHF.

The J gene is TRBJ2-7, the V gene TRBV30; TRBD1 matches 8 bases. Germline values: CDR1 GTSNPN, CDR2 SVGIG (reference sequence). J gave up 3 bases and V 2 bases, and 0 bases lay outside the gene matches. The CDR3 sequence is 12 residues long. The CDR3 sequence is CAWSTGGYEQYF. For the CDR3, the DNA is TGTGCCTGGAGTACAGGGGGCTACGAGCAGTACTTC.

The chain joins TRBV6-2 or TRBV6-3 to TRBJ2-1; D may be TRBD2 (5 bases). Trimming took 4 bases from V and 8 from J, leaving 18 bases between them. The CDR3 sequence is 15 residues long. Germline V lookup: CDR1 MNHEY, CDR2 SVGEGT. The CDR3 sequence is CASSLGLLRGHEQFF. The CDR3 nucleotides read TGTGCCAGCAGTTTAGGACTGCTCCGAGGCCATGAGCAGTTCTTC.

This sequence joins TRBV12-3 or TRBV12-4 and TRBJ2-7, with a tentative D call TRBD1 (5 bases). The V end lost 5 bases, the J end lost 0 bases, and 8 bases lay between the germline ends. The CDR3 contains 13 residues. Here the CDR3 reads CASSPRVSYEQYF. CDR3 DNA: TGTGCCAGCAGTCCCAGGGTCTCCTACGAGCAGTACTTC.

The V and J genes are TRBV5-5 and TRBJ1-5, with 7 bases lining up with TRBD1. The CDR3 runs to 17 residues. Trimming took 8 bases from V and 0 from J; bases not matched to a gene: 14. Germline V gene lookup returns CDR1 SGHKS and CDR2 YYEKEE (reference sequence). CDR3 sequence reads: CASKRQGWEYSNQPQHF. In DNA, the CDR3 is TGTGCCAGTAAGCGACAGGGTTGGGAGTATAGCAATCAGCCCCAGCATTTT. The full variable domain, with the rest looked up from reference TRBV5-5 and TRBJ1-5, is DAGVTQSPTHLIKTRGQQVTLRCSPISGHKSVSWYQQVLGQGPQFIFQYYEKEERGRGNFPDRFSARQFPNYSSELNVNALLLGDSALYLCASKRQGWEYSNQPQHFGDGTRLSIL.